A single sample gave rise to the 32 T cell receptor beta chains below, sequenced in a study of T-cell memory formation after mild COVID-19. TCRdb itself ran the 5' RACE reads through MiXCR, one entry per CDR3 protein. The table lists about 560,000 distinct CDR3 sequences, roughly 21% of them singletons. Sequences were obtained from PBMCs or a T cell subset sorted from them (not recorded which). Receptors were obtained from an adult woman who had mild COVID-19 (a few samples of this study predate the infection). Cell type and time point are not known.

The chain uses TRBV6-5 and TRBJ2-1; 7 nucleotides agree with TRBD2. V shed 5 bases and J 0 bases; nucleotides not matched to a gene: 7. The germline V gene has CDR1 MNHEY and CDR2 SVGAGI. This CDR3 contains 16 residues. The CDR3 sequence is CASSVSGASSYNEQFF. The CDR3 DNA reads as TGTGCCAGCAGTGTAAGCGGGGCCAGCTCCTACAATGAGCAGTTCTTC.

This clonotype showed up just a few times. The V call is TRBV20-1, the J call TRBJ2-5; D is tentatively TRBD1 or TRBD2 (6 bases each). The CDR3 loop spans 15 amino acids. Trimming cost V 0 bases and J 2 bases, with 13 bases left between them. CDR1 and CDR2 (germline): DFQATT, SNEGSKA (reference sequence). CDR3 amino acids: CSARDLRGQQETQYF. The CDR3 DNA is TGCAGTGCTAGAGATCTCCGGGGGCAGCAAGAGACCCAGTACTTC.

The table lists this clonotype with a few counts. The CDR3 loop is CASSLDLDHEQYF. The CDR3 DNA is TGTGCCAGCAGCTTAGACCTAGACCACGAGCAGTACTTC. The V call is TRBV7-2, the J call TRBJ2-7; D is ambiguous. Germline assignment: CDR1 SGHTA and CDR2 FQGNSA. The CDR3 consists of 13 residues. Trimming left V 1 base short and J 5 bases short, with 9 bases between.

This clonotype was counted between two and nine times. The chain uses TRBV18 and TRBJ2-1; TRBD2 matches 8 bases. CDR1 and CDR2 (germline): KGHSH, LQKENI. The CDR3 runs 15 residues. The trim removed 5 bases at V and 6 bases at J, leaving 9 bases unmatched. The CDR3 DNA reads as TGTGCCAGCTCATTCCCAGCGGGGGTATTCAATGAGCAGTTCTTC. Amino acids: CASSFPAGVFNEQFF.

This clonotype occurred once. The V and J genes are TRBV9 and TRBJ2-5; tentatively, D is TRBD1 (6 bases). The length of the CDR3 is 16 residues. The V end lost 3 bases, the J end lost 7 bases, and 22 bases lay between the germline ends. Germline CDR1 and CDR2: SGDLS and YYNGEE. CDR3 bases: TGTGCCAGCAGCGCTGGTTTGGGGGCAGTCCGGGGGACCCAGTACTTC. Amino acids: CASSAGLGAVRGTQYF. Supplemented by reference TRBV9 and TRBJ2-5, the full variable domain reads DSGVTQTPKHLITATGQRVTLRCSPRSGDLSVYWYQQSLDQGLQFLIQYYNGEERAKGNILERFSAQQFPDLHSELNLSSLELGDSALYFCASSAGLGAVRGTQYFGPGTRLLVL.

V gene TRBV24-1 combines with J gene TRBJ2-1, with TRBD2 identical over 7 bases. CDR1 KGHDR and CDR2 SFDVKD come from the germline V gene. The trim removed 2 bases at V and 4 bases at J, leaving 4 bases unmatched. This CDR3 has 15 amino acids. CDR3 DNA sequence: TGTGCCACCAGTGATTCCGGGAGGATGTACAATGAGCAGTTCTTC. Translation gives CATSDSGRMYNEQFF.

This clonotype was observed a few times. This rearrangement joins TRBV5-1 to TRBJ1-1; perhaps TRBD1 as D (6 bases). V gave up 4 bases and J gave up 1 base, with 11 bases separating them. Germline V gene sequence: CDR1 SGHRS, CDR2 YFSETQ. The length of the CDR3 is 14 residues. The CDR3 DNA is TGCGCCAGCAGCCTCCAGGACAGGAACACTGAAGCTTTCTTT. Protein product: CASSLQDRNTEAFF.

This clonotype was detected only once. The chain uses TRBV19 and TRBJ1-5; D gene ambiguous. The CDR3 is made up of 15 amino acids. The V gene lost 2 bases and the J gene lost 0 bases, with 8 bases spanning the gap. The germline V gene encodes CDR1 LNHDA and CDR2 SQIVND (reference sequence). CDR3 sequence reads: CASSIRPSSNQPQHF. CDR3 coding DNA: TGTGCCAGTAGTATACGGCCTTCTAGCAATCAGCCCCAGCATTTT.

The V gene is TRBV7-6, the J gene TRBJ2-7, with TRBD1 matching over 8 bases. The germline V gene has CDR1 SGHVS and CDR2 FNYEAQ. The CDR3 is made up of 15 amino acids. Trimming removed 5 bases from V and 2 bases from J; junction bases left unmatched: 8. In nucleotides, the CDR3 is TGTGCCAGCAGCCCCGGACAGGGAATCGCCTACGAGCAGTACTTC. Translation: CASSPGQGIAYEQYF.

This clonotype has only a few counts. V usage is TRBV24-1 and J usage is TRBJ2-5; TRBD2 aligns across 10 bases. The junction had 5 bases not matched to a gene; V was cut back by 0 bases and J by 5 bases. This CDR3 region has 16 residues. The V gene's germline CDR1 is KGHDR and CDR2 SFDVKD. CDR3 in amino acids: CATSDLNTSGKETQYF. DNA for the CDR3: TGTGCCACCAGTGATTTGAATACTAGCGGGAAGGAGACCCAGTACTTC.

This clonotype has just a few counts. The chain carries TRBV7-9 and TRBJ2-1; 11 bases agree with TRBD2. Germline V CDR1 and CDR2: SEHNR, FQNEAQ (reference sequence). V lost 8 bases to trimming and J lost 7 bases; unmatched junction nucleotides: 16. CDR3 length: 17 residues. CDR3 in amino acids: CASGTGGTSGRWNEQFF. CDR3 nucleotides: TGTGCCAGCGGAACAGGGGGTACTAGCGGGAGATGGAATGAGCAGTTCTTC.

The chain couples TRBV7-2 to TRBJ1-1; D is ambiguous. Trimming pared 4 bases from V and 6 bases from J, leaving 12 bases between. Germline V gene sequence: CDR1 SGHTA, CDR2 FQGNSA. The CDR3 is 13 residues long. The CDR3 nucleotides read TGTGCCAGCAGCTCCGGGCCGGCGGCTGAAGCTTTCTTT. This gives the protein CASSSGPAAEAFF. Variable domain in full (rest from reference TRBV7-2 and TRBJ1-1): GAGVSQSPSNKVTEKGKDVELRCDPISGHTALYWYRQSLGQGLEFLIYFQGNSAPDKSGLPSDRFSAERTGGSVSTLTIQRTQQEDSAVYLCASSSGPAAEAFFGQGTRLTVV.

This clonotype was seen a few times. The chain is built from TRBV7-8 and TRBJ2-1; 7 nucleotides line up with TRBD1. The V gene end was trimmed by 1 base and the J gene end by 8 bases; junction bases not matched to a gene: 5. This CDR3 is built from 14 residues. The germline V gene has CDR1 SGHVS and CDR2 FQNEAQ. The CDR3 loop reads CASSLGQGTHEQFF. CDR3 DNA: TGTGCCAGCAGCTTAGGACAGGGCACTCATGAGCAGTTCTTC.

This clonotype showed up just a few times. The rearrangement links TRBV9 to TRBJ2-2; 7 bases line up with TRBD2. The CDR3 sequence is 20 residues long. Germline lookup yields CDR1 SGDLS and CDR2 YYNGEE. V gave up 2 bases and J gave up 1 base; unmatched junction bases: 17. Here the CDR3 DNA reads TGTGCCAGCAGCGTCCCTTCGGGGGGTGAGGTCCTAAGGAACACCGGGGAGCTGTTTTTT. The encoded protein is CASSVPSGGEVLRNTGELFF.

This clonotype has a handful of counts. J is TRBJ2-7 and V is TRBV15, with 8 positions matching TRBD1. Trimming removed 6 bases from V and 0 bases from J; junction bases left unmatched: 7. The CDR3 has 15 residues. Germline CDR1 LNHNV, CDR2 YYDKDF (reference sequence). In DNA, the CDR3 is TGTGCCACCAGTTCGTTGGACAGGGACTCCTACGAGCAGTACTTC. Its protein is CATSSLDRDSYEQYF.

This clonotype was detected only a few times. The chain carries TRBV29-1 and TRBJ2-1; 13 nucleotides agree with TRBD2. The CDR3 runs to 14 residues. Germline V gives CDR1 SQVTM, CDR2 ANQGSEA. V lost 3 bases to trimming and J lost 6 bases; unmatched junction nucleotides: 2. Here the CDR3 DNA reads TGCAGCGTTGATCGGACTAGCGGGGGCAATGAGCAGTTCTTC. This codes for CSVDRTSGGNEQFF.

The chain carries TRBV10-3 and TRBJ2-3, with no clear D. Trimming left V 0 bases short and J 6 bases short, with 7 bases between. Looked up from germline, CDR1 is ENHRY and CDR2 is SYGVKD. CDR3 size: 13 residues. CDR3: CAISESMADTQYF. The CDR3 DNA is TGTGCCATCAGTGAGTCGATGGCCGATACGCAGTATTTT.

This clonotype occurred a few times. The chain links TRBV6-1 to TRBJ2-3; D is uncertain. The V and J ends lost 10 bases and 9 bases respectively, with 14 bases between them. The CDR3 is 11 amino acids. CDR1 and CDR2 (germline): MNHNS, SASEGT. CDR3 region: CATYLVGTQYF. CDR3 DNA sequence: TGTGCCACCTACTTAGTGGGGACGCAGTATTTT.

This clonotype was seen at least ten times. The chain has TRBV4-3 and TRBJ2-1; D could derive from TRBD1 or TRBD2 (6 bases each). The V and J ends lost 4 bases and 10 bases respectively, with 20 bases between them. The CDR3 extends over 15 amino acids. Germline V gene lookup returns CDR1 LGHNA and CDR2 YSLEER. The CDR3 DNA sequence: TGCGCCAGCAGCCTCACCAGGTGGGGGGCAGGCGAGCAGTTCTTC. Residues: CASSLTRWGAGEQFF.

This clonotype was counted only a few times. The genes are TRBV5-4 and TRBJ1-1; D may be TRBD1 (6 bases). The germline CDR1 and CDR2 sequences are SGHNT and YYREEE (reference sequence). The V gene lost 4 bases and the J gene lost 11 bases, with 18 bases spanning the gap. CDR3 size: 13 residues. The CDR3 bases are TGTGCCAGCAGCGGGGGGCAGGGGTGGCACGCTTTCTTT. Its translation: CASSGGQGWHAFF.

There are a few counts of this clonotype. V gene TRBV5-1 combines with J gene TRBJ2-5; D unclear. Germline V gene sequence: CDR1 SGHRS, CDR2 YFSETQ. The CDR3 extends over 16 amino acids. The ends were cut back, 3 bases at V and 1 base at J, with 16 bases in the middle. The CDR3 DNA follows: TGCGCCAGCAGCTGGCTACACCTTTCGGGCCAAGAGACCCAGTACTTC. This codes for CASSWLHLSGQETQYF.

This chain links TRBV6-6 with TRBJ2-7; D is possibly TRBD1 or TRBD2 (5 bases each). Germline CDR1 reads MNHNY; CDR2 reads SVGAGI (reference sequence). This CDR3 region has 14 residues. V was shortened by 2 bases and J by 5 bases, with 13 bases between the two germline ends. CDR3 in DNA: TGTGCCAGCAGTTACGTGGGGGAGAAGGACGAGCAGTACTTC. Its translation is CASSYVGEKDEQYF.

Here the CDR3 reads CATSDPDDGSNQPQHF. DNA of the CDR3: TGTGCCACCAGTGACCCCGATGACGGGAGCAATCAGCCCCAGCATTTT. The chain combines TRBV24-1 with TRBJ1-5; D is undetermined. Germline CDR1 is KGHDR and CDR2 is SFDVKD. The CDR3 loop spans 16 amino acids. Deletions cut 4 bases from V and 1 base from J, with 13 bases between.

This clonotype has a handful of counts. The rearrangement joins TRBV7-2 to TRBJ2-1, with 10 bases fitting TRBD1. The CDR3 spans 16 residues. Germline CDR1 and CDR2: SGHTA and FQGNSA. V shed 1 base, J shed 6 bases, and the junction held 6 bases outside the gene matches. The CDR3 region has the DNA TGTGCCAGCAGCTTAGTGGGACAGGGGACCCTCAATGAGCAGTTCTTC. Encoded protein: CASSLVGQGTLNEQFF.

This clonotype was found a few times. The genes are TRBV15 and TRBJ1-5, with D maybe TRBD1 (6 bases). Trimming took 1 base from V and 2 from J, leaving 9 bases between them. CDR3 length: 15 residues. Germline lookup yields CDR1 LNHNV and CDR2 YYDKDF (reference sequence). CDR3 amino acids: CATSRGRQGNQPQHF. CDR3 bases: TGTGCCACCAGCAGAGGTAGACAGGGCAATCAGCCCCAGCATTTT.

This chain's CDR3 is CASSEVGRGETQYF. In nucleotides, the CDR3 is TGTGCCAGCAGTGAAGTCGGTAGGGGAGAGACCCAGTACTTC. V is TRBV2 and J is TRBJ2-5, with D maybe TRBD1 (5 bases). The CDR3 runs 14 residues. V lost 1 base and J 4 bases, leaving 10 bases between the germline ends. From germline, CDR1 is SNHLY and CDR2 FYNNEI.

The rearrangement uses TRBV6-4 and TRBJ2-1; D may be TRBD1 or TRBD2 (7 bases each). This CDR3 is built from 15 residues. The V gene's germline CDR1 is MRHNA and CDR2 SNTAGT. Trimming took 0 bases from V and 7 from J, leaving 13 bases between them. CDR3 loop: CASSDSGRGGNEQFF. The CDR3 DNA reads TGTGCCAGCAGTGACTCTGGCAGGGGGGGTAATGAGCAGTTCTTC.

A few counts support this clonotype. This chain joins TRBV6-6 and TRBJ2-7, with 8 bases aligning to TRBD2. This CDR3 is built from 15 residues. V gave up 2 bases and J gave up 0 bases; unmatched junction bases: 3. Germline V gene data show CDR1 as MNHNY and CDR2 as SVGAGI (reference sequence). The CDR3 spells CASSYIGTSSYEQYF. The DNA of the CDR3 is TGTGCCAGCAGTTACATCGGGACTAGCTCCTACGAGCAGTACTTC.

The V gene is TRBV11-2, the J gene TRBJ2-7; a weak D match, TRBD2 (7 bases). V was shortened by 4 bases and J by 4 bases, with 23 bases between the two germline ends. Germline loops: CDR1 SGHAT, CDR2 FQNNGV. This CDR3 spans 17 amino acids. CDR3 protein: CASSSLPRGLRPYEQYF. In DNA form, the CDR3 reads TGTGCCAGCAGCTCCCTACCCAGGGGACTAAGGCCTTACGAGCAGTACTTC.

In this sample, this clonotype turned up many times. This chain connects TRBV15 to TRBJ2-5; perhaps TRBD2 as D (5 bases). The CDR3 has 15 amino acids. Germline assignment: CDR1 LNHNV and CDR2 YYDKDF (reference sequence). The V end was cut by 6 bases, the J end by 5 bases, with 19 bases between. CDR3 sequence reads: CATRLGGGEQETQYF. DNA for the CDR3: TGTGCCACCAGGCTAGGTGGAGGAGAGCAGGAGACCCAGTACTTC.

This clonotype has just a few counts. The V and J genes are TRBV12-3 or TRBV12-4 and TRBJ2-1; no reliable D call. V was pared by 7 bases and J by 6 bases, with 16 bases between. The CDR3 has 14 amino acids. The CDR3 is CASTILLGTNEQFF. As DNA, the CDR3 is TGTGCCAGCACTATACTACTTGGAACCAATGAGCAGTTCTTC.

This rearrangement joins TRBV15 to TRBJ2-1; D gene ambiguous. The CDR3 is made up of 13 amino acids. V was shortened by 4 bases and J by 6 bases, with 10 bases between the two germline ends. CDR1 LNHNV and CDR2 YYDKDF come from the germline V gene (reference sequence). The CDR3 region is CATSISWGNEQFF. CDR3 nucleotide sequence: TGTGCCACCAGCATATCCTGGGGCAATGAGCAGTTCTTC. The full variable domain, with the rest looked up from reference TRBV15 and TRBJ2-1, is DAMVIQNPRYQVTQFGKPVTLSCSQTLNHNVMYWYQQKSSQAPKLLFHYYDKDFNNEADTPDNFQSRRPNTSFCFLDIRSPGLGDTAMYLCATSISWGNEQFFGPGTRLTVL.